The source of this T cell receptor (beta chain) is a study of blood T cells in healthy people across ages. General study results and limits: Expanded clonotype shifts may have been confounded, as the donors had an unknown CMV status.

Collection of roughly 10 milliliters of peripheral blood was performed for each donor. A second PCR, run for about 6 to 11 cycles, used a sample-barcoded 5' primer plus a J-beta primer mix. A template-switch adaptor that had 12 random nucleotides put a tag on each cDNA molecule. Every sample produced at least 3 million CDR3-containing paired-end reads. TCRdb reanalysed the 5' RACE reads using MiXCR and keeps one entry per CDR3 protein. The repertoire holds 1.5 million to 2 million distinct CDR3 sequences, under 30% seen once, with roughly 8% in the top ten. This clonotype was seen ten or more times. Its antigen is unidentified. The CDR3 consists of 14 residues. V gave up 5 bases and J gave up 2 bases, with 12 bases separating them. The germline gives CDR1 MNHEY, CDR2 SVGEGT.

The rearrangement joins TRBV6-2 or TRBV6-3 to TRBJ1-2; no reliable D call. The sequence was obtained from a woman in her 30s in good health. Source material: blood. This CDR3 is CASSTGRRNYGYTF. Written as DNA, the CDR3 is TGTGCCAGCAGTACGGGCAGACGGAACTATGGCTACACCTTC.